This T cell receptor (beta chain) was identified in a study of blood T cell repertoires in COVID-19. Sequencing was performed with immunoSEQ multiplex PCR; in TCRdb, only in-frame clones are kept and a portion is missing. The sample holds about 86,000 clones, around 87% seen once. The CDR3 is 17 residues long. The germline CDR1 and CDR2 sequences are SGHTA and FQGNSA. The V segment lost 4 bases and the J segment 0 bases; nucleotides outside the gene matches: 8. The TCR sequence derives from a human donor in a cohort sampled during active COVID-19. Sequenced material: peripheral blood. The chain combines TRBV7-2 with TRBJ2-1; 8 bases match TRBD1. CDR3 nucleotide sequence: TGTGCCAGCAGCTCGTCCTGGACAGGGAGCTCCTACAATGAGCAGTTCTTC. Protein product: CASSSSWTGSSYNEQFF.